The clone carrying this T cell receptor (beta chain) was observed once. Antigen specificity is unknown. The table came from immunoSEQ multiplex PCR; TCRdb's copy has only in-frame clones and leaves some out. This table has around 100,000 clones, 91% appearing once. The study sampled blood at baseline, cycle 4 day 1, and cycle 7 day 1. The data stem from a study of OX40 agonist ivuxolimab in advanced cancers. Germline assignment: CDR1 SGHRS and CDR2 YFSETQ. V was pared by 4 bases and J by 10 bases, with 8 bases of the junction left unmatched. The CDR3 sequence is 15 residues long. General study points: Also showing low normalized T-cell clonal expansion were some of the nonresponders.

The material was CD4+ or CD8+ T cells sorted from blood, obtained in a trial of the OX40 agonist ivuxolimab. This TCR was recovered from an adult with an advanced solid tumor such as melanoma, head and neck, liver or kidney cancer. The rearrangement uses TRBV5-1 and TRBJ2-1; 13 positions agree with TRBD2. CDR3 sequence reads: CASSTGLAGVGEQFF. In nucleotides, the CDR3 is TGCGCCAGCAGCACCGGACTAGCGGGAGTTGGGGAGCAGTTCTTC. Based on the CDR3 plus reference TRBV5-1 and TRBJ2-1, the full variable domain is KAGVTQTPRYLIKTRGQQVTLSCSPISGHRSVSWYQQTPGQGLQFLFEYFSETQRNKGNFPGRFSGRQFSNSRSEMNVSTLELGDSALYLCASSTGLAGVGEQFFGPGTRLTVL.